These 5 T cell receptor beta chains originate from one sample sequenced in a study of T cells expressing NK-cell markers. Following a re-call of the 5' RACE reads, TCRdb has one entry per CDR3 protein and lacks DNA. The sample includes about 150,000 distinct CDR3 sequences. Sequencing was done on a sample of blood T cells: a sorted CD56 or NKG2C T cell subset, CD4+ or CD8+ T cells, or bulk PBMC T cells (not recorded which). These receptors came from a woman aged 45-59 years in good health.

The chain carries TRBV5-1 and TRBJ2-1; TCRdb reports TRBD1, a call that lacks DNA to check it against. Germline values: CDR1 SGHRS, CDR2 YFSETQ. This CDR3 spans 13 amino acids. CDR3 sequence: CASSTTGFDEQFF.

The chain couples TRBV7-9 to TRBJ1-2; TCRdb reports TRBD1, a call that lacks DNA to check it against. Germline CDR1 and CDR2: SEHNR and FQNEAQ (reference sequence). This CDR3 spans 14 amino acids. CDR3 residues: CASSLGQGGRSYTF.

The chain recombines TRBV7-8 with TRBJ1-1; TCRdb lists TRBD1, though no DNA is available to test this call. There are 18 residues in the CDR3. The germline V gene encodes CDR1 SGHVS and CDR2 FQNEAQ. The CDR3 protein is CASSLPGNGTGLNTEAFF. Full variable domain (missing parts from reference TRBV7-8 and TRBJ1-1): GAGVSQSPRYKVAKRGQDVALRCDPISGHVSLFWYQQALGQGPEFLTYFQNEAQLDKSGLPSDRFFAERPEGSVSTLKIQRTQQEDSAVYLCASSLPGNGTGLNTEAFFGQGTRLTVV.

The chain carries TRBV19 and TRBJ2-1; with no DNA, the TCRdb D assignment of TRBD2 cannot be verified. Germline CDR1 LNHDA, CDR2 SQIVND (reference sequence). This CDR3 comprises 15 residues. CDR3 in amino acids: CASNPSSGSLNEQFF.

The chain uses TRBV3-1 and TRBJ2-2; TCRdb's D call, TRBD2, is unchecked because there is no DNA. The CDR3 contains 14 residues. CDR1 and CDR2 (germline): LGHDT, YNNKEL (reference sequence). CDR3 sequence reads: CASSPRLYLGELFF.